Following are 8 T cell receptor beta chains from one sample sequenced in a study of cytomegalovirus exposure and HLA in healthy donors. The PCR ran on 60 Vbeta and 13 Jbeta primers. Using immunoSEQ multiplex PCR, the repertoire was profiled, and TCRdb retains in-frame clones only, with some absent. Here the sample table reports about 190,000 clones. Specimen: PBMCs. The source of these receptors is a man in his thirties or forties in good health and CMV-seronegative.

The DNA for the CDR3 is TGCGCCAGCGGTGGGACAGGCGGCAACACCGGGGAGCTGTTTTTT. This encodes CASGGTGGNTGELFF. This rearrangement joins TRBV5-1 to TRBJ2-2; 8 nucleotides align to TRBD1. The CDR3 totals 15 residues. Looked up from germline, CDR1 is SGHRS and CDR2 is YFSETQ. J gave up 2 bases and V 7 bases, and 7 bases lay outside the gene matches. The entire variable domain, with the rest obtained from reference TRBV5-1 and TRBJ2-2, is as follows: KAGVTQTPRYLIKTRGQQVTLSCSPISGHRSVSWYQQTPGQGLQFLFEYFSETQRNKGNFPGRFSGRQFSNSRSEMNVSTLELGDSALYLCASGGTGGNTGELFFGEGSRLTVL.

The chain couples TRBV5-5 to TRBJ2-7; perhaps TRBD2 as D (5 bases). The CDR3 covers 13 residues. V was cut by 3 bases and J by 3 bases, with 10 bases left in between. Germline CDR1 SGHKS, CDR2 YYEKEE (reference sequence). The CDR3 DNA is TGTGCCAGCAGCTCTATAGGAGGCTACGAGCAGTACTTC. Protein: CASSSIGGYEQYF.

The V call is TRBV7-9, the J call TRBJ2-1; 7 bases are shared with TRBD2. CDR1 and CDR2 (germline): SEHNR, FQNEAQ (reference sequence). Unmatched junction bases numbered 6, after V lost 1 base and J lost 0 bases. The CDR3 runs to 17 residues. The CDR3 protein is CASSLGFGLDSYNEQFF. DNA of the CDR3: TGTGCCAGCAGCTTAGGTTTCGGACTAGACTCCTACAATGAGCAGTTCTTC.

The rearrangement uses TRBV28 and TRBJ1-2, with 10 bases aligning to TRBD1. V was pared by 3 bases and J by 6 bases, with 4 bases of the junction left unmatched. The CDR3 is 14 amino acids. The germline gives CDR1 MDHEN, CDR2 SYDVKM. This CDR3 reads CASSFPTGGNGYTF. The DNA for the CDR3 is TGTGCCAGCAGTTTTCCGACAGGGGGCAATGGCTACACCTTC.

This chain uses TRBV19 with TRBJ2-7; 12 bases map to TRBD2. The CDR3 totals 18 residues. The V and J ends lost 3 bases and 2 bases, in that order; junction bases with no gene match: 11. CDR1 is LNHDA, CDR2 SQIVND, per germline (reference sequence). CDR3 loop: CASSMSWASGGGTYEQYF. DNA for the CDR3: TGTGCCAGTAGTATGAGTTGGGCTAGCGGGGGGGGGACCTACGAGCAGTACTTC.

This chain links TRBV5-1 with TRBJ2-1; 7 bases map to TRBD2. The trim removed 0 bases at V and 10 bases at J, leaving 10 bases unmatched. The CDR3 covers 15 residues. The germline gives CDR1 SGHRS, CDR2 YFSETQ. CDR3 in DNA: TGCGCCAGCAGCTTGGCGGCTAGCGGTCCGGGGGAGCAGTTCTTC. The encoded protein is CASSLAASGPGEQFF.

Here the CDR3 DNA reads TGCGCCAGCAGTGACAGGGTAAACTATGGCTACACCTTC. This codes for CASSDRVNYGYTF. The J gene is TRBJ1-2, the V gene TRBV10-2; TRBD1 is a possible D gene (5 bases). Germline assignment: CDR1 WSHSY and CDR2 SAAADI. Trimming pared 3 bases from V and 2 bases from J, leaving 7 bases between. The CDR3 is made up of 13 amino acids.

The chain couples TRBV2 to TRBJ1-5, with D possibly being TRBD1 (5 bases). V shed 4 bases and J shed 3 bases, with 7 bases lying between them. The CDR3 consists of 13 residues. From germline, CDR1 is SNHLY and CDR2 FYNNEI. The CDR3 region has the DNA TGTGCCAGCAGTGGGGGGGACAATCAGCCCCAGCATTTT. Amino acid sequence: CASSGGDNQPQHF. Together with reference TRBV2 and TRBJ1-5, the CDR3 gives the full variable domain: EPEVTQTPSHQVTQMGQEVILRCVPISNHLYFYWYRQILGQKVEFLVSFYNNEISEKSEIFDDQFSVERPDGSNFTLKIRSTKLEDSAMYFCASSGGDNQPQHFGDGTRLSIL.